Below, 18 T cell receptor beta chains from the same sample are listed, as sequenced in a study of T-cell memory formation after mild COVID-19. MiXCR, run by TCRdb on the 5' RACE reads, gives a single entry per CDR3 protein. The profile covers hundreds of thousands of distinct CDR3 sequences, with approximately 15% appearing a single time and 20% to 25% taken by the ten largest. Sequenced material: PBMCs or a T cell subset sorted from them (not recorded which). The source is a man aged 18 to 30 who had mild COVID-19 (a few samples of this study predate the infection). Cell type and time point are not known.

This clonotype was seen only a few times. One junction end does not reproduce the germline sequence, and a read error may be involved. The chain uses TRBV20-1 and TRBJ2-1; a possible D gene is TRBD2 (6 bases). CDR1 and CDR2 (germline): DFQATT, SNEGSKA (reference sequence). The CDR3 has 14 residues. CDR3 in amino acids: CSARRSGSFNEQFF. CDR3 DNA sequence: TGCAGTGCTAGAAGGAGCGGGTCCTTCAATGAGCAGTTCTTC.

The J gene is TRBJ2-3, the V gene TRBV2; 10 positions match TRBD1. This CDR3 comprises 17 residues. The V gene's germline CDR1 is SNHLY and CDR2 FYNNEI. Trimming took 7 bases from V and 4 from J; bases not matched to a gene: 14. The CDR3 bases are TGTGCCAGCAAGCAAATTCCGGGACAGGGGAGGTCAGATACGCAGTATTTT. The encoded protein is CASKQIPGQGRSDTQYF.

This sequence joins TRBV11-2 and TRBJ2-2; tentatively, D is TRBD2 (6 bases). The germline V gene has CDR1 SGHAT and CDR2 FQNNGV. The CDR3 is 15 amino acids. V lost 8 bases, J lost 0 bases, and 13 bases lay in between. This CDR3 is CASGGTDTNTGELFF. The CDR3 DNA reads TGTGCCAGCGGAGGGACGGATACGAACACCGGGGAGCTGTTTTTT.

This clonotype occurred many times. V is TRBV12-3 or TRBV12-4 and J is TRBJ2-6, with D possibly being TRBD1 (6 bases). V was pared by 1 base and J by 2 bases, with 6 bases between. CDR3 length equals 15 residues. CDR3 protein: CASSLGGPGANVLTF. CDR3 in DNA: TGTGCCAGCAGTTTAGGGGGGCCTGGGGCCAACGTCCTGACTTTC.

This chain uses TRBV4-1 with TRBJ2-7; 7 positions agree with TRBD1. Germline V gene data show CDR1 as MGHRA and CDR2 as YSYEKL. The CDR3 loop spans 15 amino acids. The trim removed 0 bases at V and 5 bases at J, leaving 7 bases unmatched. In DNA form, the CDR3 reads TGCGCCAGCAGCCAAGATGGAACAGGGGCCGACGAGCAGTACGTC. This gives the protein CASSQDGTGADEQYV.

This clonotype occurred a few times. CDR3 protein: CASSPSGGANTGELFF. The CDR3 DNA is TGTGCCAGCAGCCCGAGCGGGGGGGCGAACACCGGGGAGCTGTTTTTT. The V gene is TRBV7-3, the J gene TRBJ2-2; 10 bases line up with TRBD2. CDR3 length equals 16 residues. Trimming took 5 bases from V and 0 from J; bases not matched to a gene: 3. Germline V gene lookup returns CDR1 SGHTA and CDR2 FQGTGA.

Only a few counts were recorded for this clonotype. The chain combines TRBV20-1 with TRBJ2-3; D assignment may be TRBD1 or TRBD2 (6 bases each). V lost 2 bases, J lost 6 bases, and 24 bases lay in between. Germline CDR1 and CDR2: DFQATT and SNEGSKA (reference sequence). The CDR3 contains 17 residues. The CDR3 DNA reads TGCAGTGCTAGAAAACCCAATAACAGGGCGGGGAAGGATACGCAGTATTTT. Its protein product is CSARKPNNRAGKDTQYF.

This chain connects TRBV24-1 to TRBJ2-6; D call uncertain. CDR3 length: 13 residues. Germline V gives CDR1 KGHDR, CDR2 SFDVKD. The V gene lost 7 bases and the J gene lost 2 bases, with 5 bases spanning the gap. Written as DNA, the CDR3 is TGTGCCACCAGGGATCCTGGGGCCAACGTCCTGACTTTC. It encodes CATRDPGANVLTF.

This chain links TRBV6-1 with TRBJ1-2, with 8 bases that match TRBD1. The CDR3 has 13 amino acids. Unmatched junction bases numbered 7, after V lost 8 bases and J lost 5 bases. Germline loops: CDR1 MNHNS, CDR2 SASEGT. The CDR3 spells CASLRDRLYGYTF. As DNA, the CDR3 is TGTGCCAGCCTCCGGGACAGGCTTTATGGCTACACCTTC.

The chain combines TRBV6-6 with TRBJ1-1; D is ambiguous. Trimming pared 5 bases from V and 5 bases from J, leaving 9 bases between. This CDR3 region has 12 residues. Looked up from germline, CDR1 is MNHNY and CDR2 is SVGAGI (reference sequence). The CDR3 spells CASSHGKTEAFF. The CDR3 DNA reads TGTGCCAGCAGTCATGGCAAAACTGAAGCTTTCTTT.

The chain recombines TRBV4-1 with TRBJ2-3; 8 nucleotides align to TRBD2. The germline V gene has CDR1 MGHRA and CDR2 YSYEKL. The CDR3 spans 16 residues. The V segment lost 4 bases and the J segment 0 bases; nucleotides outside the gene matches: 6. CDR3 in DNA: TGCGCCAGCAGCCCGGCGGGAGGACGGAGCACAGATACGCAGTATTTT. This encodes CASSPAGGRSTDTQYF.

At least ten counts were recorded for this clonotype. V and J are TRBV5-1 and TRBJ2-1; 9 nucleotides agree with TRBD2. With 3 bases clipped from V and 6 bases from J, the junction kept 16 bases outside the gene matches. This CDR3 contains 18 residues. CDR1 and CDR2 from the germline V gene are SGHRS and YFSETQ. The CDR3 coding sequence is TGCGCCAGCAGCTCGGTGGTCCTTGGCGGGGGGGCCGGCAATGAGCAGTTCTTC. Translation: CASSSVVLGGGAGNEQFF. Based on the CDR3 plus reference TRBV5-1 and TRBJ2-1, the full variable domain is KAGVTQTPRYLIKTRGQQVTLSCSPISGHRSVSWYQQTPGQGLQFLFEYFSETQRNKGNFPGRFSGRQFSNSRSEMNVSTLELGDSALYLCASSSVVLGGGAGNEQFFGPGTRLTVL.

There are a few counts of this clonotype. The rearrangement uses TRBV5-1 and TRBJ2-7; no clear D. Germline values: CDR1 SGHRS, CDR2 YFSETQ. The germline V and J ends were trimmed by 4 bases and 6 bases, with 14 bases remaining between them. The length of the CDR3 is 13 residues. For the CDR3, the DNA is TGCGCCAGCAGCCCGTCGGCGGCGGCCGAGCAGTACTTC. Translating gives CASSPSAAAEQYF.

This clonotype showed up many times. CDR3 amino acids: CASSQDRNFKTQYF. In DNA, the CDR3 is TGCGCCAGCAGCCAAGATAGGAACTTCAAGACCCAGTACTTC. J is TRBJ2-5 and V is TRBV4-3; no definite D call. The V end lost 0 bases, the J end lost 6 bases, and 11 bases lay between the germline ends. Germline CDR1 LGHNA, CDR2 YSLEER. The CDR3 has 14 residues.

The chain combines TRBV4-1 with TRBJ1-2; possibly TRBD1 for D (6 bases). The CDR3 has 13 residues. Germline CDR1 MGHRA, CDR2 YSYEKL. Trimming cost V 3 bases and J 7 bases, with 12 bases left between them. In nucleotides, the CDR3 is TGCGCCAGCAGCCAGTGGGGAGGGGGTGGCTACACCTTC. This encodes CASSQWGGGGYTF.

This clonotype has a handful of counts. Because the CDR3's place on the DNA is in doubt, the DNA is left out and the CDR3 is given as listed by TCRdb. The chain carries TRBV11-2 and TRBJ2-2. CDR1 is SGHAT, CDR2 FQNNGV, per germline. The CDR3 length equals 14 residues, ends included. Here the CDR3 reads CASSLGRTPGSCFF.

This clonotype was seen a few times. The V and J genes are TRBV7-2 and TRBJ2-2, with 7 bases that match TRBD2. The CDR3 runs 14 residues. J gave up 7 bases and V 5 bases, and 7 bases lay outside the gene matches. Germline V CDR1 and CDR2: SGHTA, FQGNSA. The CDR3 region has the DNA TGTGCCAGCAGCGGGCTACGGGGGGACGGGGAGCTGTTTTTT. This encodes CASSGLRGDGELFF.

This clonotype was detected only a few times. This rearrangement joins TRBV6-5 to TRBJ2-7, with D perhaps assigned TRBD1 or TRBD2 (6 bases each). CDR1 is MNHEY, CDR2 SVGAGI, per germline. Between the trimmed V and J ends, which lost 0 bases and 0 bases, there was a span of 12 bases. There are 16 residues in the CDR3. CDR3 sequence: CASSYSGGYSSYEQYF. CDR3 nucleotide sequence: TGTGCCAGCAGTTACTCGGGGGGCTATAGCTCCTACGAGCAGTACTTC.